This T cell receptor (beta chain) comes out of a study of early stage breast cancer tumors (dated by TCRdb to the late 2010s). For the study in its entirety: Of the approximately 15 invasive breast tumors, roughly eleven were found to be estrogen receptor-positive, progesterone receptor-positive and HER2-negative. On average, each sample had approximately 9.2-fold read coverage. A total of around 3 million templates, representing approximately 1,100,000 unique clonotypes, were detected across all samples. About 70% of the 12 ER+/PR+/HER2- tumors were invasive ductal carcinomas, while the other four were invasive lobular carcinomas.

Comments on this clone: This clone's antigen is unknown. Base qualities are not recorded, but no much larger clone differs from it by a single base.

Paper-wide results and their limitations: Chain pairing and functional markers such as CD4, CD8 and FOXP3 were not captured by bulk genomic DNA sequencing of unsorted cells. Enriched TCRB sequences shared across patients were found to be mostly commonly generated sequences that were unlikely to play an important role in the tumor microenvironment. Greater similarity was observed between blood and normal breast repertoires than between blood and tumor repertoires, and tumor was distinguished from normal in about 85% of the 16 patients when each tissue was compared with blood. Compared with adjacent normal breast tissue, tumors had about 2.5-fold higher T cell density and higher clonality. Because the cohort was small, a breakdown by tumor subtype could not be done.

The study profiled bulk TCR beta-chain repertoires in matched peripheral blood, tumor and adjacent normal breast tissue taken from about 16 patients with early-stage breast cancer. Before surgery, roughly 5-10 mL of whole blood was collected in EDTA tubes and processed within 2 hours. Ficoll-Paque centrifugation in SepMate-50 tubes was used to isolate peripheral blood mononuclear cells. For storage in liquid nitrogen, PBMCs were cryopreserved as aliquots of 2 to 4 million cells in about 90% FBS with 10% DMSO. Genomic DNA was extracted with the Qiagen AllPrep DNA/RNA Mini kit. Each sample was amplified in two independent genomic DNA replicates, using 0.5 ug for blood and roughly 1.5 ug for tumor or normal breast. TCRB sequencing of genomic DNA was carried out with the ImmunoSeq Intro kit according to the manufacturer's instructions. Multiplex PCR was run for around 33 cycles using proprietary primers and spike-in control sequences for absolute quantification. Single-end 150-bp reads were used to sequence an 87-bp fragment covering the CDR3 and the flanking V and J genes. Seven samples, each with two replicates, were multiplexed per lane of an Illumina MiSeq using version 3.0 chemistry. The source study handled its data this way. The vendor's proprietary pipeline handled the raw data processing, merging both replicates into a single result for each sample. To define clonotypes, the study grouped productive rearrangements that shared the V-gene family, CDR3 amino acid sequence and J-gene segment. Clonality was computed as 1 minus the normalized Shannon entropy (Pielou evenness) of TCRB abundances. T cell density was estimated by dividing total templates by the number of input cells inferred from the DNA input amount. Total repertoire diversity and clonality were estimated with Recon using default parameters. Clonotypes with over 0.1% abundance in tumor and at least 32-fold higher abundance in tumor than in normal breast were defined as tumor-enriched. The clones in this table, taken by TCRdb from immuneACCESS, are in-frame only. Not every clone is retained; where verified, under half of the shortfall comes from an unresolved V gene, and the cause of the rest is unknown. V and J calls and clone size are copied from that table; D and trimming were computed from the DNA. In this sample the table shows tens of thousands of clones, approximately 80% of which occur a single time. The ten largest clones represent roughly 3.5% of the sample.

The receptor comes from a person aged 60 to 70 with breast cancer. The material sequenced was blood.

DNA sequence: TGTGCCAGCTCACCTGACGGGGGTTACATTCAGTACTTC. This encodes CASSPDGGYIQYF. The V and J segments used are TRBV18 and TRBJ2-4, with TRBD2 perhaps the D gene, on 6 matching bases. From a lookup of the germline V gene, CDR1 and CDR2 are KGHSH and LQKENI. Cut back by 3 bases and 8 bases, the V and J ends lie 11 bases apart. The CDR3 starts with the cysteine, ends with the phenylalanine, and has 13 residues. Only the CDR3 region is kept as DNA, spanning 39 bases read in frame from base 1.